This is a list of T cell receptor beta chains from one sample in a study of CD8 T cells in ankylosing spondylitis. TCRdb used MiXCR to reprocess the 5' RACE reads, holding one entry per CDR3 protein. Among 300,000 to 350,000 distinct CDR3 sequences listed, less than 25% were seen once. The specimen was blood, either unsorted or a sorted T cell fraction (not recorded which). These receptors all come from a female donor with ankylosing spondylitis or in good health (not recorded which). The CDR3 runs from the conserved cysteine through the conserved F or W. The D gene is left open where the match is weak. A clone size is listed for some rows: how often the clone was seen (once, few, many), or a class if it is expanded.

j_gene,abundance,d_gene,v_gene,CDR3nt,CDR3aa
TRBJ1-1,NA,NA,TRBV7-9,TGTGCCAGCAGCCCTACCTGGATGAACACTGAAGCTTTCTTT,CASSPTWMNTEAFF
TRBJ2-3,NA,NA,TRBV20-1,TGCAGTGCCCTAGACTGGCTCCGCACAGATACGCAGTATTTT,CSALDWLRTDTQYF
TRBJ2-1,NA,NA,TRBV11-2,TGTGCCAGCAGCTGGATCCGCAAGTCTGAGCAGTTCTTC,CASSWIRKSEQFF
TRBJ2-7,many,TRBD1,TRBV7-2,TGTGCCAGCAGCTTGCCGGGACAGGGGGCCTACGAGCAGTACTTC,CASSLPGQGAYEQYF
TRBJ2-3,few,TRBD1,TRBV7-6,TGTGCCAGCAGCCATACAGGGGAGACAGATACGCAGTATTTT,CASSHTGETDTQYF
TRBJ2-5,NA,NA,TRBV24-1,TGTGCCACCAGTGACCCGTCAGGGACACACCGAGAGACCCAGTACTTC,CATSDPSGTHRETQYF
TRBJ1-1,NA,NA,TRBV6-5,TGTGCCAGCAGTTACAGGACACAGGGTGAAGCTTTCTTT,CASSYRTQGEAFF
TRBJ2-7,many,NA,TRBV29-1,TGCAGCGTTGAGGGTACGTCCTACGAGCAGTACTTC,CSVEGTSYEQYF
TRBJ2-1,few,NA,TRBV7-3,TGTGCCAGCAGCTTAATGGGGGGATCGCGTAATGAGCAGTTCTTC,CASSLMGGSRNEQFF
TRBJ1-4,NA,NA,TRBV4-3,TGCGCCAGCAGCTACAGGGTTTTAAACGAAAAACTGTTTTTT,CASSYRVLNEKLFF
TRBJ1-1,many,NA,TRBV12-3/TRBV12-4,TGTGCCAGCAGTCCCCCGAGGACTGAAGCTTTCTTT,CASSPPRTEAFF
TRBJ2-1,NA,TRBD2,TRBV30,TGTGCCTGGATCCCCCGGGGGGTAGGGTACGAGCAGTTCTTC,CAWIPRGVGYEQFF
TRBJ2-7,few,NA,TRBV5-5,TGTGCCAGCAGCTCGACAGGAGTTGTTAGCGGGCTCACACACTTC,CASSSTGVVSGLTHF
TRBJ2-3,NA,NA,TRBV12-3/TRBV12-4,TGTGCCAGCAGTACTCCTAGGATCACGCAGTATTTT,CASSTPRITQYF
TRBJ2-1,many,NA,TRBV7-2,TGTGCCAGCAGTCCCGAGGGGAGCTCCTACAATGAGCAGTTCTTC,CASSPEGSSYNEQFF
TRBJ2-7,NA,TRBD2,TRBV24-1,TGTGCCACCAGTAGCGGGAGAAAATACGAGCAGTACTTC,CATSSGRKYEQYF
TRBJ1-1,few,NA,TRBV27,TGTGCCAGCAGTGCACACCACCCTACTGAAGCTTTCTTT,CASSAHHPTEAFF
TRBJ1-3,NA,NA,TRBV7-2,TGTGCCAGCAGCAAGGACCAAGGGAGCTCTGGAAACACCATATATTTT,CASSKDQGSSGNTIYF
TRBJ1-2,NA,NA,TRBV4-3,TGCGCCAGCAGCCCAGACAGGCAAGGGTATGGCTACACCTTC,CASSPDRQGYGYTF
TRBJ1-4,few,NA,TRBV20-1,TGCAGTGCTAGGATCGAGGGGAGGGAAAAACTGTTTTTT,CSARIEGREKLFF
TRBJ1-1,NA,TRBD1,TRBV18,TGTGCCAGCTCACCTCGGACAGGGGTGAACACTGAAGCTTTCTTT,CASSPRTGVNTEAFF
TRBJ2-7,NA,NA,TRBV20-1,TGCAGTGCTCTGACCCCGAAGGGGGTCAGCGAGCAGTACTTC,CSALTPKGVSEQYF
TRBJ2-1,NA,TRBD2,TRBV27,TGTGCCAGCAGTACTCTGGGACTAGCGATGAAGGAGCAGTTCTTC,CASSTLGLAMKEQFF
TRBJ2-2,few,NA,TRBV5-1,TGCGCCAGCAGCAGGACTTCCCAAAACACCGGGGAGCTGTTTTTT,CASSRTSQNTGELFF
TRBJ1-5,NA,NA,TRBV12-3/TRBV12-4,TGTGCCAGCAGTGCCTCTGGACCCCAGCATTTT,CASSASGPQHF
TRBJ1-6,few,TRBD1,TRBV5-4,TGTGCCAGCAGCTGGGACAGGGGCGCCTATAATTCACCCCTCCACTTT,CASSWDRGAYNSPLHF
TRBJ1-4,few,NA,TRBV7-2,TGTGCCAGCAGGGAGCACGGCGAAAAACTGTTTTTT,CASREHGEKLFF
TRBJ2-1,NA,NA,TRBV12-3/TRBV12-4,TGTGCCAGCACCCCTTCGAGGGCGGGCTTCTCCTACAATGAGCAGTTCTTC,CASTPSRAGFSYNEQFF